Below are 3 T cell receptor beta chains sequenced from a single sample in a study of vaccination effects on CD4 cells after COVID-19. The method was immunoSEQ multiplex PCR; TCRdb's version includes in-frame clones alone and lacks a portion of them. The data show about 26,000 clones, with about three quarters seen just once and more than 5.5% held by the top ten. Sequencing was preceded by expansion of antigen-specific CD4+ T cells with viral peptide pools in the ViraFEST assay. Between days 9 and 11 of culture, CD4+ T cells were separated out. Two doses of either BNT162b2 or mRNA-1273 were given to each participant. The antigens of these receptors remain unknown. Sample: CD4+ T cells from PBMCs cultured with SARS-CoV-2 spike peptides, taken after COVID-19 vaccination. These receptors were obtained from a human donor who received a COVID-19 vaccine. Some clones in this sample may be carry-over from other donors' samples.

The chain carries TRBV4-1 and TRBJ1-5; no definite D call. V lost 0 bases and J lost 2, with 14 bases in between. The CDR3 sequence is 17 residues long. From germline, CDR1 is MGHRA and CDR2 YSYEKL. The CDR3 spells CASSQDLDVAGNQPQHF. CDR3 in DNA: TGCGCCAGCAGCCAAGATCTCGACGTCGCTGGCAATCAGCCCCAGCATTTT.

J is TRBJ2-5 and V is TRBV24-1; unclear D gene. Trimming removed 3 bases at V and 0 bases at J, with 7 bases between. This CDR3 spans 14 amino acids. Germline CDR1 and CDR2: KGHDR and SFDVKD. CDR3 sequence reads: CATSDTRHQETQYF. CDR3 DNA: TGTGCCACCAGTGATACCAGGCACCAAGAGACCCAGTACTTC.

This chain uses TRBV7-2 with TRBJ1-5, with D uncertain. The germline V gene encodes CDR1 SGHTA and CDR2 FQGNSA. V lost 0 bases to trimming and J lost 6 bases, with 6 bases between them. The length of the CDR3 is 13 residues. The CDR3 loop reads CASSLAHFQPQHF. CDR3 in DNA: TGTGCCAGCAGCTTAGCGCATTTTCAGCCCCAGCATTTT. The variable domain in full, with the rest retrieved from reference TRBV7-2 and TRBJ1-5, is GAGVSQSPSNKVTEKGKDVELRCDPISGHTALYWYRQSLGQGLEFLIYFQGNSAPDKSGLPSDRFSAERTGGSVSTLTIQRTQQEDSAVYLCASSLAHFQPQHFGDGTRLSIL.